These 8 T cell receptor beta chains came from one sample sequenced in a study of vaccination and CD4 T cells after COVID-19. This sample's time point: late sampling 161 to 241 days after vaccination in a few convalescent patients. Treatment of the sample: roughly 10-day PBMC culture with coronavirus spike peptide pools or control peptides (ViraFEST assay). No antigens are known for them. Cultured CD4+ T-cell DNA underwent Oncomine TCR Beta short-read sequencing. In TCRdb, the PCR reads were re-called with MiXCR into one record per CDR3 protein. The sample carries about 26,000 distinct CDR3 sequences, around 41% recorded once. The input for sequencing was CD4+ T cells from blood, cultured in vitro, taken about 7 months after SARS-CoV-2 vaccination. These receptors were taken from a human donor who had recovered from COVID-19.

Relative to its sample, this clonotype is medium-sized (0.01 to 0.1%). The rearrangement uses TRBV19 and TRBJ2-1; D is unclear. Trimming stripped 1 base from V and 8 bases from J, with 3 bases between. Germline-derived CDR1 and CDR2 are LNHDA and SQIVND (reference sequence). The CDR3 is 11 amino acids. The DNA of the CDR3 is TGTGCCAGTAGTATAGGTCATGAGCAGTTCTTC. Translation: CASSIGHEQFF.

The chain uses TRBV4-2 and TRBJ2-3, with 9 bases identical to TRBD2. V lost 5 bases and J lost 3; bases outside the gene matches: 6. Germline-derived CDR1 and CDR2 are LGHNA and YNFKEQ. This CDR3 comprises 15 residues. The CDR3 loop is CASSTLAGATDTQYF. As DNA, the CDR3 is TGTGCCAGCAGCACCTTAGCGGGAGCTACAGATACGCAGTATTTT.

DNA for the CDR3: TGTGCCAGCAGCTCCGGGTTTGGCTACACCTTC. It translates to CASSSGFGYTF. The rearrangement uses TRBV7-3 and TRBJ1-2; D is unclear. With 4 bases removed from V and 7 bases from J, the gap between germline ends came to 7 bases. CDR3 length: 11 amino acids. CDR1 and CDR2 (germline): SGHTA, FQGTGA.

This chain uses TRBV28 with TRBJ2-1, with TRBD2 identical over 10 bases. V lost 4 bases, J lost 12 bases, and 9 bases stayed unmatched. Germline V gene lookup returns CDR1 MDHEN and CDR2 SYDVKM. CDR3 length: 14 residues. The CDR3 protein is CASSSDPSGRRQFF. CDR3 nucleotide sequence: TGTGCCAGCAGTTCGGATCCTAGCGGGAGAAGGCAGTTCTTC.

This clonotype has only a few counts. The gene calls are TRBV6-5 and TRBJ1-1; D is possibly TRBD1 (5 bases). Germline values: CDR1 MNHEY, CDR2 SVGAGI. V was pared by 4 bases and J by 7 bases, with 10 bases between. This CDR3 is built from 12 residues. CDR3 nucleotides: TGTGCCAGCAGTTCTCAGGGAAATGAAGCTTTCTTT. It encodes CASSSQGNEAFF.

This clonotype was seen only a few times. This rearrangement joins TRBV6-2 or TRBV6-3 to TRBJ2-2, with TRBD2 matching over 7 bases. Trimming removed 6 bases from V and 6 bases from J; junction bases left unmatched: 7. The CDR3 contains 14 residues. Germline assignment: CDR1 MNHEY and CDR2 SVGEGT. As DNA, the CDR3 is TGTGCCAGCAGGCGACTAGCTCTGCCCGGGGAGCTGTTTTTT. As protein: CASRRLALPGELFF.

This chain connects TRBV7-6 to TRBJ2-7; 12 bases map to TRBD2. CDR3 length: 14 amino acids. From germline, CDR1 is SGHVS and CDR2 FNYEAQ. Trimming at V came to 6 bases and at J to 4 bases, leaving 4 bases not matched to a gene. In nucleotides, the CDR3 is TGTGCCAGCAGTTGGACTAGCGGGACTTACGAGCAGTACTTC. Amino acids: CASSWTSGTYEQYF.

This clonotype was observed a handful of times. The chain links TRBV7-9 to TRBJ1-2; a weak D match, TRBD1 (5 bases). This CDR3 is built from 15 residues. Germline CDR1 and CDR2: SEHNR and FQNEAQ (reference sequence). The V and J ends lost 5 bases and 3 bases respectively, with 16 bases between them. Here the CDR3 reads CASSVLHLGHYGYTF. The DNA for the CDR3 is TGTGCCAGCAGCGTACTCCACCTGGGGCACTATGGCTACACCTTC. The full variable domain, with the rest looked up from reference TRBV7-9 and TRBJ1-2, is DTGVSQNPRHKITKRGQNVTFRCDPISEHNRLYWYRQTLGQGPEFLTYFQNEAQLEKSRLLSDRFSAERPKGSFSTLEIQRTEQGDSAMYLCASSVLHLGHYGYTFGSGTRLTVV.